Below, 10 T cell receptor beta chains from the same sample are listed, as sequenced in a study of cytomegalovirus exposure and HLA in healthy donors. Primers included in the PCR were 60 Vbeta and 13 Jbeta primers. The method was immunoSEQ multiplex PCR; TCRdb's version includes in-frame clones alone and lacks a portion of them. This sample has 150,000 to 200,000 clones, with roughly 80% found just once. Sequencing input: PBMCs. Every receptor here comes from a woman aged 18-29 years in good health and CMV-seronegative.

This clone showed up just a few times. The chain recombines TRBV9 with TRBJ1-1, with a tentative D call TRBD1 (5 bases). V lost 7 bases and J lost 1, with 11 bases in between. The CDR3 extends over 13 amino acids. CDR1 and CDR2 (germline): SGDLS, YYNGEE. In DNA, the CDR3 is TGTGCCAGCTCAGGGTTTAAGAACACTGAAGCTTTCTTT. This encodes CASSGFKNTEAFF. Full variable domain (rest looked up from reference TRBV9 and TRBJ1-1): DSGVTQTPKHLITATGQRVTLRCSPRSGDLSVYWYQQSLDQGLQFLIQYYNGEERAKGNILERFSAQQFPDLHSELNLSSLELGDSALYFCASSGFKNTEAFFGQGTRLTVV.

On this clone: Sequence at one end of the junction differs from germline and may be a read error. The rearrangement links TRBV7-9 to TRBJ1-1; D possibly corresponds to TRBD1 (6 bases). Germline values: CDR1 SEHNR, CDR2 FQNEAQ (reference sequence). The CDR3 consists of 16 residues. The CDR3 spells CSSSSKGVVGVVGAFF. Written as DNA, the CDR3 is TGTTCCAGCAGCTCTAAGGGGGTAGTGGGGGTGGTAGGGGCTTTCTTT.

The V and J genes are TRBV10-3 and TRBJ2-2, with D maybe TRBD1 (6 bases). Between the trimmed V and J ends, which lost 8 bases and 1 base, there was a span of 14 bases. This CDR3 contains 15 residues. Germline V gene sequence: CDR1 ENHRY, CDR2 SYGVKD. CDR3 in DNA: TGTGCCATCGGAGAGCCGGGACAGAACACCGGGGAGCTGTTTTTT. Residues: CAIGEPGQNTGELFF.

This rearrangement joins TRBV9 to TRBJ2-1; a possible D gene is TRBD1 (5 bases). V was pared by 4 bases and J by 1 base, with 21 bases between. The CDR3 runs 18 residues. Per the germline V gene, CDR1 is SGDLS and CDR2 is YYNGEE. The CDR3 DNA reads TGTGCCAGCAGCCCTAAGGACACTACAGCAACTTCCTACAATGAGCAGTTCTTC. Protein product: CASSPKDTTATSYNEQFF.

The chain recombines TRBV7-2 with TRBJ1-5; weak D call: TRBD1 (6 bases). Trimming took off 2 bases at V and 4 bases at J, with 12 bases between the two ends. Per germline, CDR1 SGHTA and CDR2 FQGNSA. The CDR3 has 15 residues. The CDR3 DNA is TGTGCCAGCAGCTTAATGCAGGGGTTGAATCAGCCCCAGCATTTT. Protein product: CASSLMQGLNQPQHF.

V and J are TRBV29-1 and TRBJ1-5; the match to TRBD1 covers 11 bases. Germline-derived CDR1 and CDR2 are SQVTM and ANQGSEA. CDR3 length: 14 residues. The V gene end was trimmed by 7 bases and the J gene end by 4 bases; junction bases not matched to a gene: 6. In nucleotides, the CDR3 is TGCAGCGGGGAGGGACAGGGGGGTAATCAGCCCCAGCATTTT. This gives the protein CSGEGQGGNQPQHF. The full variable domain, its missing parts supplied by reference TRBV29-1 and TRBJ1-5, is SAVISQKPSRDICQRGTSLTIQCQVDSQVTMMFWYRQQPGQSLTLIATANQGSEATYESGFVIDKFPISRPNLTFSTLTVSNMSPEDSSIYLCSGEGQGGNQPQHFGDGTRLSIL.

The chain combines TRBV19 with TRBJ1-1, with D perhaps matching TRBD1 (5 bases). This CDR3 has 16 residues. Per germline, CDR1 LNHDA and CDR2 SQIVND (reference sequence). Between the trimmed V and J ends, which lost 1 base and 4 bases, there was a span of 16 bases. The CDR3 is CASSIVGLGVVTEAFF. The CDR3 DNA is TGTGCCAGTAGTATAGTTGGGTTAGGGGTAGTCACTGAAGCTTTCTTT.

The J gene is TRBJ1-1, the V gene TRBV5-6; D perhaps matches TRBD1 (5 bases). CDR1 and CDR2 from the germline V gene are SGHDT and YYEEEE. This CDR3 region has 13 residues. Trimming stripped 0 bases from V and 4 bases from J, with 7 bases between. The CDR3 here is CASSLGQFTEAFF. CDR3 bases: TGTGCCAGCAGCTTGGGACAGTTCACTGAAGCTTTCTTT.

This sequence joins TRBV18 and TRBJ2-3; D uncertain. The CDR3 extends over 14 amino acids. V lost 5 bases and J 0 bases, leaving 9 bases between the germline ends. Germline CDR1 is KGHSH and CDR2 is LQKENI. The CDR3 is CASSNSVSTDTQYF. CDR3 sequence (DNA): TGTGCCAGCTCAAACTCCGTGAGCACAGATACGCAGTATTTT.

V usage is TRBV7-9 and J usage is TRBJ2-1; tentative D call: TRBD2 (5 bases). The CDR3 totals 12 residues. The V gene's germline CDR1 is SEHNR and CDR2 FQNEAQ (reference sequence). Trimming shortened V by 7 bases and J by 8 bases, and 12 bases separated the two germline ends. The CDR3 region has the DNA TGTGCCAGCACCTTTACTAGTTATGAGCAGTTCTTC. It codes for CASTFTSYEQFF.